This TCR beta chain is drawn from a study of technical replicates of blood from a few donors. TCRdb's copy holds only in-frame clones and misses some; the assay was immunoSEQ multiplex PCR. The data show around 85,000 clones, about 94% seen once. The material sequenced was T cells isolated from PBMCs. This clonotype was sampled from a human donor in good health.

The CDR3 coding sequence is TGCGCCAGCACGCAGGGTAGCACTGAAGCTTTCTTT. This encodes CASTQGSTEAFF. The J gene is TRBJ1-1, the V gene TRBV5-1; possibly TRBD1 for D (5 bases). Trimming stripped 6 bases from V and 4 bases from J, with 10 bases between. Germline lookup yields CDR1 SGHRS and CDR2 YFSETQ. CDR3 length: 12 amino acids.